Shown below are 20 T cell receptor beta chains from a single sample sequenced in a study of blood T cell repertoires in COVID-19. Data came from immunoSEQ multiplex PCR; TCRdb stores just in-frame clones and leaves some out. The data show approximately 300,000 clones, with around 84% seen just once and 1.5% to 2% held by the top ten. Sequenced sample: PBMCs or T cells enriched from blood (not recorded which). These receptors all come from a woman in her 30s who had been exposed to COVID-19.

This chain connects TRBV3-1 (or the pseudogene TRBV3-2) to TRBJ1-4; D call uncertain. The CDR3 has 15 residues. V was cut by 2 bases and J by 3 bases, with 10 bases left in between. CDR1 is LGHDT and CDR2 is YNNKEL in the germline V gene (reference sequence). The CDR3 region is CASSQPQHSNEKLFF. The CDR3 DNA reads as TGTGCCAGCAGCCAACCACAGCATTCTAATGAAAAACTGTTTTTT.

This rearrangement joins TRBV7-8 to TRBJ2-7; 7 bases agree with TRBD1. Germline CDR1 is SGHVS and CDR2 is FQNEAQ. The CDR3 loop spans 13 amino acids. V lost 9 bases to trimming and J lost 3 bases; unmatched junction nucleotides: 8. The CDR3 DNA reads as TGTGCCAGTTACGGGACAGAAGGCTACGAGCAGTACTTC. Protein product: CASYGTEGYEQYF.

This clone came up many times. The chain couples TRBV5-4 to TRBJ2-1; 8 bases are a match to TRBD1. V trimming: 3 bases; J trimming: 6 bases; junction bases outside the gene matches: 11. The length of the CDR3 is 16 residues. Germline V gives CDR1 SGHNT, CDR2 YYREEE (reference sequence). CDR3 coding DNA: TGTGCCAGCAGCTCCTTTCTGACAGGGGCGGGCAATGAGCAGTTCTTC. It is translated as CASSSFLTGAGNEQFF.

Only a few counts were recorded for this clone. V and J are TRBV2 and TRBJ2-1; TRBD2 aligns across 8 bases. J was trimmed by 4 bases and V by 5 bases; bases with no gene match: 7. This CDR3 has 15 amino acids. CDR1 is SNHLY and CDR2 is FYNNEI in the germline V gene. The CDR3 DNA sequence: TGTGCCAGCAGTCTGAGGGCGGGGGGTTACAATGAGCAGTTCTTC. Translating gives CASSLRAGGYNEQFF.

The rearrangement links TRBV3-1 (or the pseudogene TRBV3-2) to TRBJ2-3; TRBD2 aligns across 8 bases. J lost 4 bases, V lost 1 base, and 13 bases had no gene match. This CDR3 comprises 18 residues. The germline CDR1 and CDR2 sequences are LGHDT and YNNKEL (reference sequence). As DNA, the CDR3 is TGTGCCAGCAGCCAAGCCTCCAGTTCGGGGGGGATCTCAGATACGCAGTATTTT. Protein product: CASSQASSSGGISDTQYF.

The chain joins TRBV30 to TRBJ2-1; TRBD2 matches 13 bases. CDR1 is GTSNPN, CDR2 SVGIG, per germline (reference sequence). Trimming took 4 bases from V and 7 from J; bases not matched to a gene: 7. This CDR3 spans 15 amino acids. The chain's CDR3 is CAWIGLAGVGNEQFF. CDR3 nucleotides: TGTGCCTGGATTGGACTAGCGGGAGTGGGGAATGAGCAGTTCTTC. The full variable domain, rest sourced from reference TRBV30 and TRBJ2-1, is SQTIHQWPATLVQPVGSPLSLECTVEGTSNPNLYWYRQAAGRGLQLLFYSVGIGQISSEVPQNLSASRPQDRQFILSSKKLLLSDSGFYLCAWIGLAGVGNEQFFGPGTRLTVL.

This chain joins TRBV6-5 and TRBJ1-2; TRBD1 matches at 10 bases. CDR1 is MNHEY, CDR2 SVGAGI, per germline. Trimming at V came to 6 bases and at J to 5 bases, leaving 9 bases not matched to a gene. The CDR3 covers 15 residues. The CDR3 nucleotides are TGTGCCAGCAGCGACGCCCGGACAGGGGGATATGGCTACACCTTC. It is translated as CASSDARTGGYGYTF.

This clone is a singleton in its sample. This chain connects TRBV15 to TRBJ1-2; D not resolved. Germline V gene sequence: CDR1 LNHNV, CDR2 YYDKDF (reference sequence). Trimming took 0 bases from V and 5 from J, leaving 16 bases between them. The CDR3 totals 16 residues. The CDR3 DNA is TGTGCCACCAGCAGAGAGTCTGCCTCAGCGGGGTATGGCTACACCTTC. This gives the protein CATSRESASAGYGYTF.

This chain uses TRBV30 with TRBJ1-1; D unresolved. The ends were cut back, 3 bases at V and 2 bases at J, with 4 bases in the middle. This CDR3 is 11 amino acids long. CDR1 and CDR2 from the germline V gene are GTSNPN and SVGIG (reference sequence). CDR3 nucleotides: TGTGCCTGGAGGAGAAACACTGAAGCTTTCTTT. Encoded protein: CAWRRNTEAFF.

This rearrangement joins TRBV10-3 to TRBJ2-5; 15 nucleotides line up with TRBD2. V lost 4 bases and J lost 5; bases outside the gene matches: 17. Looked up from germline, CDR1 is ENHRY and CDR2 is SYGVKD. The CDR3 is made up of 20 amino acids. CDR3 bases: TGTGCCATCAGTGCGGGAAGGACTAGCGGGAGGGCCGTGGTCTCGGAGACCCAGTACTTC. Translation gives CAISAGRTSGRAVVSETQYF.

The gene calls are TRBV18 and TRBJ2-7; D is ambiguous. The CDR3 runs 13 residues. CDR1 is KGHSH and CDR2 is LQKENI in the germline V gene. V was shortened by 1 base and J by 4 bases, with 8 bases between the two germline ends. The CDR3 spells CASSPLLDYEQYF. Here the CDR3 DNA reads TGTGCCAGCTCACCACTTCTAGATTACGAGCAGTACTTC.

This clone was found a few times. The chain combines TRBV5-6 with TRBJ2-5, with 16 positions matching TRBD2. Per the germline V gene, CDR1 is SGHDT and CDR2 is YYEEEE. Germline trimming cut 4 bases from V and 5 bases from J; bases unmatched to any gene: 5. This CDR3 is built from 16 residues. CDR3 nucleotide sequence: TGTGCCAGCAGCGGGACTAGCGGGAGGGCCCAGGAGACCCAGTACTTC. Its protein product is CASSGTSGRAQETQYF.

The V gene is TRBV19, the J gene TRBJ1-1; D not resolved. Trimming shortened V by 7 bases and J by 5 bases, and 20 bases separated the two germline ends. In germline, CDR1 is LNHDA, CDR2 SQIVND (reference sequence). CDR3 length equals 15 residues. Here the CDR3 DNA reads TGTGCCAGTACCGTGGGCTCCCTCGCGGGGACTGAAGCTTTCTTT. As protein: CASTVGSLAGTEAFF.

This clone was counted a single time. The chain joins TRBV28 to TRBJ2-5; D is perhaps TRBD2 (7 bases). This CDR3 has 15 amino acids. The ends were cut back, 5 bases at V and 4 bases at J, with 17 bases in the middle. Germline loops: CDR1 MDHEN, CDR2 SYDVKM. DNA of the CDR3: TGTGCCAGCAGTCTGGGTTCGGGGGGCCGAGAGACCCAGTACTTC. This translates into CASSLGSGGRETQYF.

The J gene is TRBJ2-5, the V gene TRBV13; 9 bases are a match to TRBD1. Germline-derived CDR1 and CDR2 are PRHDT and FYEKMQ (reference sequence). Unmatched junction bases numbered 9, after V lost 5 bases and J lost 5 bases. The CDR3 spans 15 residues. CDR3 protein: CASSEKTGGRETQYF. The CDR3 nucleotides are TGTGCCAGCAGCGAAAAAACAGGGGGCAGGGAGACCCAGTACTTC.

The CDR3 DNA reads TGTGCCAGCAGTGACCCCCAGCGGGGGGGCTCTAATGAGCAGTTCTTC. It yields the protein CASSDPQRGGSNEQFF. The chain links TRBV6-1 to TRBJ2-1; 10 nucleotides match TRBD2. Germline V lookup: CDR1 MNHNS, CDR2 SASEGT. CDR3 size: 16 residues. V trimming: 3 bases; J trimming: 7 bases; junction bases outside the gene matches: 9.

This clone was recorded only once. Other DNA sequences of this sample code for an identical CDR3. The V call is TRBV9, the J call TRBJ2-7, with D maybe TRBD1 (5 bases). The CDR3 contains 13 residues. V lost 0 bases to trimming and J lost 4 bases, with 8 bases between them. CDR1 and CDR2 (germline): SGDLS, YYNGEE. The CDR3 region is CASSVGQSYEQYF. CDR3 DNA: TGTGCCAGCAGCGTAGGACAGTCATACGAGCAGTACTTC.

This rearrangement joins TRBV14 to TRBJ2-3; 10 bases align to TRBD2. CDR1 and CDR2 from the germline V gene are SGHDN and FVKESK. The junction had 5 bases not matched to a gene; V was cut back by 4 bases and J by 1 base. CDR3 length: 16 amino acids. For the CDR3, the DNA is TGTGCCAGCAGCCCACCCGGGACTAGCGGCACAGATACGCAGTATTTT. Translation: CASSPPGTSGTDTQYF.

The genes are TRBV3-1 (or the pseudogene TRBV3-2) and TRBJ2-2; tentative D call: TRBD1 (5 bases). Germline V CDR1 and CDR2: LGHDT, YNNKEL (reference sequence). The CDR3 is made up of 15 amino acids. Trimming removed 4 bases from V and 1 base from J, with 10 bases in between. Here the CDR3 DNA reads TGTGCCAGCAGCCGTACCACAGGGAACACCGGGGAGCTGTTTTTT. It is translated as CASSRTTGNTGELFF.

The chain is built from TRBV28 and TRBJ1-2; weak D call: TRBD1 (5 bases). CDR1 and CDR2 (germline): MDHEN, SYDVKM. This CDR3 spans 15 amino acids. Trimming left V 1 base short and J 3 bases short, with 12 bases between. The CDR3 is CASSLSGGVDYGYTF. CDR3 nucleotide sequence: TGTGCCAGCAGTTTATCTGGAGGGGTTGACTATGGCTACACCTTC.